The sequence of this T cell receptor (beta chain) was determined in a study of cytomegalovirus exposure and HLA in healthy donors. Losses at the gene ends were 4 bases for V and 5 bases for J; bases not matched to a gene: 5. The CDR3 spans 15 residues. Germline CDR1 and CDR2: SQVTM and ANQGSEA. Broader study findings: The majority of CMV-associated TCR beta chains were reported as apparently HLA-restricted in a later analysis.

Primers for the PCR totalled 60 Vbeta and 13 Jbeta. Sequencing used immunoSEQ multiplex PCR; TCRdb keeps in-frame clones, though not all of them. This repertoire comprises 38,000 or so clones; its ten largest clones make up 5% to 8%. With respect to this clone: The antigen is not known.

This sequence joins TRBV29-1 and TRBJ2-3; 14 bases match TRBD2. The origin of this receptor is a man aged 30-40 years in good health and CMV-seronegative. Sequenced: PBMCs. This CDR3 reads CSVVGLAGVIDTQYF. The CDR3 nucleotides are TGCAGCGTTGTGGGACTAGCGGGAGTTATAGATACGCAGTATTTT.